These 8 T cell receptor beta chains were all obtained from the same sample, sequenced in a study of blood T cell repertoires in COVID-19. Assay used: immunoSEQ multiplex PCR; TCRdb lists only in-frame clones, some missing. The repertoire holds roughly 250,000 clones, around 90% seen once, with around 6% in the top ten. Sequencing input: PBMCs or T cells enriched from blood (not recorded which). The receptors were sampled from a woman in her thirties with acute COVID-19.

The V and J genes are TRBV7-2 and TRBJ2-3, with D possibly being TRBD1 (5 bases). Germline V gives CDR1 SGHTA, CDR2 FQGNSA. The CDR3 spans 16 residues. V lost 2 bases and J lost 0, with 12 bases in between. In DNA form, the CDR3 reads TGTGCCAGCAGCTTAAGAAAGGGGTATAGCACAGATACGCAGTATTTT. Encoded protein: CASSLRKGYSTDTQYF.

The CDR3 DNA follows: TGTGCCAGCAGCCCCTGGACTAGCGGGAGACTAAACAATGAGCAGTTCTTC. Protein: CASSPWTSGRLNNEQFF. The gene calls are TRBV9 and TRBJ2-1; TRBD2 matches at 13 bases. The germline V gene encodes CDR1 SGDLS and CDR2 YYNGEE. CDR3 length: 17 amino acids. V shed 4 bases, J shed 5 bases, and the junction held 9 bases outside the gene matches.

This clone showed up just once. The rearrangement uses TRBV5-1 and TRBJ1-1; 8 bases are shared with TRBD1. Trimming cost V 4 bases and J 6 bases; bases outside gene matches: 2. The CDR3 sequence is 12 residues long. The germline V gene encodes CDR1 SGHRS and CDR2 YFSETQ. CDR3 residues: CASSADRAEAFF. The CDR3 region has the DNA TGCGCCAGCAGCGCGGACAGGGCTGAAGCTTTCTTT.

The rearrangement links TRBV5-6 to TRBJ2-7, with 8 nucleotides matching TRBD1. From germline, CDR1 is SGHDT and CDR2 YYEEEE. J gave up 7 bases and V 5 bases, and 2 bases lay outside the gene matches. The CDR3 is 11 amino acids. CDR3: CASRTGEEQYF. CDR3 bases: TGTGCCAGCAGGACAGGGGAGGAGCAGTACTTC.

CDR3 DNA: TGTGCCAGCAGTGAAAGCCGGTCTCACTCCGGAAACACCATATATTTT. Its protein product is CASSESRSHSGNTIYF. The V call is TRBV2, the J call TRBJ1-3; D is unresolved. Per germline, CDR1 SNHLY and CDR2 FYNNEI. The CDR3 is 16 residues long. Trimming took 2 bases from V and 4 from J, leaving 15 bases between them.

CDR3 region: CASRPGLASNEQYF. The CDR3 coding sequence is TGCGCCAGCAGACCGGGACTAGCGAGTAACGAGCAGTACTTC. V usage is TRBV5-1 and J usage is TRBJ2-7; 10 bases line up with TRBD2. From germline, CDR1 is SGHRS and CDR2 YFSETQ. Trimming at V came to 5 bases and at J to 5 bases, leaving 7 bases not matched to a gene. CDR3 length equals 14 residues.

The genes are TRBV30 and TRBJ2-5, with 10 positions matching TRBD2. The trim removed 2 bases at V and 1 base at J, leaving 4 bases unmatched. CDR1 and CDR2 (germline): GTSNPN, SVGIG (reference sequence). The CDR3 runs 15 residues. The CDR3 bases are TGTGCCTGGAGTATCCTAGCGGGGGTCCAAGAGACCCAGTACTTC. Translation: CAWSILAGVQETQYF.

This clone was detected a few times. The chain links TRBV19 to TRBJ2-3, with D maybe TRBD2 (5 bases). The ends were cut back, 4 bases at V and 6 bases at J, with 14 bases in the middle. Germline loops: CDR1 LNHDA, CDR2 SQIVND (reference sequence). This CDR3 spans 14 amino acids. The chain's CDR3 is CASSTGIYIDTQYF. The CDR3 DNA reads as TGTGCCAGTAGTACCGGGATCTATATTGATACGCAGTATTTT.